A single sample is the source of the 17 T cell receptor beta chains below, sequenced in a study of blood T cells in healthy people across ages. A second about 7 to 12 cycle PCR used barcoded and J-beta primers. TCRdb called the 5' RACE reads again in MiXCR, with one record for every CDR3 protein. The table lists about 1.4 million distinct CDR3 sequences, around 59% of them singletons. The sample was blood. These receptors came from a man aged 18 to 29 in good health.

V usage is TRBV6-2 or TRBV6-3 and J usage is TRBJ2-3, with TRBD2 matching 10 bases. This CDR3 region has 18 residues. Germline CDR1 reads MNHEY; CDR2 reads SVGEGT. J was trimmed by 3 bases and V by 7 bases; bases with no gene match: 16. In DNA, the CDR3 is TGTGCCAGCAAGGACCCGAGCGGGAGGGCCGGATTAACAGATACGCAGTATTTT. Residues: CASKDPSGRAGLTDTQYF.

The chain carries TRBV7-2 and TRBJ1-1, with D perhaps matching TRBD1 (5 bases). The germline V gene has CDR1 SGHTA and CDR2 FQGNSA. Trimming removed 2 bases at V and 5 bases at J, with 12 bases between. This CDR3 comprises 14 residues. This CDR3 reads CASSLNGRETEAFF. In DNA form, the CDR3 reads TGTGCCAGCAGCTTAAACGGCAGGGAGACTGAAGCTTTCTTT.

CDR3 loop: CASSDSIRACSYNEQFF. The CDR3 region has the DNA TGTGCCAGCAGTGACTCGATCCGGGCTTGCTCCTACAATGAGCAGTTCTTC. The gene calls are TRBV6-4 and TRBJ2-1; D not certain. Trimming removed 0 bases at V and 0 bases at J, with 12 bases between. Per the germline V gene, CDR1 is MRHNA and CDR2 is SNTAGT. The CDR3 length is 17 residues.

V is TRBV6-2 or TRBV6-3 and J is TRBJ1-2; D perhaps matches TRBD1 (5 bases). This CDR3 is built from 11 residues. Trimming shortened V by 7 bases and J by 6 bases, and 9 bases separated the two germline ends. Germline CDR1 MNHEY, CDR2 SVGEGT. CDR3 region: CASTGRHGYTF. The CDR3 region has the DNA TGTGCCAGCACGGGACGTCATGGCTACACCTTC.

This clonotype came up a few times. CDR3 coding DNA: TGCAGCGTTGTTTTGCAGGTCACCTATGGCTACACCTTC. It is translated as CSVVLQVTYGYTF. V is TRBV29-1 and J is TRBJ1-2; D is uncertain. The CDR3 extends over 13 amino acids. Germline-derived CDR1 and CDR2 are SQVTM and ANQGSEA. V lost 4 bases and J lost 4, with 13 bases in between. Combining the CDR3 with reference TRBV29-1 and TRBJ1-2 gives the whole variable domain SAVISQKPSRDICQRGTSLTIQCQVDSQVTMMFWYRQQPGQSLTLIATANQGSEATYESGFVIDKFPISRPNLTFSTLTVSNMSPEDSSIYLCSVVLQVTYGYTFGSGTRLTVV.

This clonotype appeared a single time. The CDR3: CASSQEPGTGYGYTF. DNA for the CDR3: TGTGCCAGCAGCCAGGAACCAGGGACCGGCTATGGCTACACCTTC. This chain uses TRBV4-2 with TRBJ1-2; maybe TRBD1 (5 bases). V lost 3 bases and J lost 4, with 15 bases in between. The CDR3 has 15 amino acids. Germline V gives CDR1 LGHNA, CDR2 YNFKEQ.

This clonotype was detected only a few times. The chain employs TRBV20-1 and TRBJ2-7; possibly TRBD1 for D (6 bases). V was trimmed by 3 bases and J by 0 bases, leaving 21 bases between them. Per germline, CDR1 DFQATT and CDR2 SNEGSKA (reference sequence). The length of the CDR3 is 17 residues. CDR3: CSARYEVWGPDSYEQYF. CDR3 coding DNA: TGCAGTGCTAGGTACGAGGTGTGGGGGCCCGACTCCTACGAGCAGTACTTC.

A single count supports this clonotype. V usage is TRBV12-5 and J usage is TRBJ2-1, with D perhaps matching TRBD1 (6 bases). CDR3 size: 14 residues. The germline CDR1 and CDR2 sequences are LGHNT and FRNRAP. V was clipped by 7 bases and J by 13 bases, with 23 bases between them. The CDR3 DNA follows: TGTGCTAGTGCCGAGGGGGTTCCCGGTGAGACCCAGTTCTTC. Its translation is CASAEGVPGETQFF.

This clonotype has a handful of counts. The CDR3 coding sequence is TGCAGTGCTACTGGACAGGACGGTGGCCAGTTCTTC. Protein product: CSATGQDGGQFF. The chain combines TRBV20-1 with TRBJ2-1; TRBD1 agrees at 7 bases. Germline V gene lookup returns CDR1 DFQATT and CDR2 SNEGSKA (reference sequence). The CDR3 length is 12 residues. The V and J ends lost 4 bases and 13 bases, in that order; junction bases with no gene match: 10.

The chain combines TRBV4-3 with TRBJ2-1; D ambiguous. Trimming shortened V by 0 bases and J by 8 bases, and 11 bases separated the two germline ends. CDR1 is LGHNA, CDR2 YSLEER, per germline. The CDR3 totals 14 residues. The CDR3 is CASSQDSETHEQFF. In DNA, the CDR3 is TGCGCCAGCAGCCAAGATTCGGAAACCCATGAGCAGTTCTTC.

The chain carries TRBV20-1 and TRBJ1-4, with TRBD1 matching over 8 bases. V shed 6 bases, J shed 7 bases, and the junction held 7 bases outside the gene matches. CDR3 length equals 13 residues. The germline V gene has CDR1 DFQATT and CDR2 SNEGSKA (reference sequence). This CDR3 is CSAIQGAGEKLFF. The CDR3 DNA reads TGCAGTGCGATCCAGGGGGCGGGTGAAAAACTGTTTTTT.

The chain recombines TRBV4-1 with TRBJ1-1; D may be TRBD1 (5 bases). The CDR3 totals 14 residues. The V gene's germline CDR1 is MGHRA and CDR2 YSYEKL. Trimming removed 0 bases from V and 3 bases from J, with 8 bases in between. The CDR3, as DNA: TGCGCCAGCAGCCAAGAAGGGACTTACACTGAAGCTTTCTTT. This translates into CASSQEGTYTEAFF.

This clonotype was found a few times. The chain employs TRBV29-1 and TRBJ1-1; maybe TRBD1 (6 bases). The V and J ends lost 2 bases and 8 bases respectively, with 15 bases between them. Germline CDR1 reads SQVTM; CDR2 reads ANQGSEA. CDR3 size: 13 residues. This chain's CDR3 is CSVEIETGLEAFF. The CDR3 nucleotides read TGCAGCGTTGAAATAGAGACAGGCCTAGAAGCTTTCTTT.

V usage is TRBV29-1 and J usage is TRBJ2-7; the match to TRBD2 covers 11 bases. The tail of the sequence fits TRBJ2-5 better, so the J call may be wrong. CDR1 SQVTM and CDR2 ANQGSEA come from the germline V gene. This CDR3 contains 16 residues. As DNA, the CDR3 is TGCAGCGTTGACGACCTAGCGGGGGGCTATTATGAGACCCAGTACTTC. Protein: CSVDDLAGGYYETQYF.

The chain links TRBV2 to TRBJ2-1; D possibly uses TRBD1 or TRBD2 (5 bases each). Germline-derived CDR1 and CDR2 are SNHLY and FYNNEI. CDR3 size: 15 residues. Deletions cut 6 bases from V and 2 bases from J, with 14 bases between. This CDR3 reads CASRGRDGTYNEQFF. The DNA for the CDR3 is TGTGCCAGCAGGGGTAGGGACGGGACCTACAATGAGCAGTTCTTC.

Comments on this clonotype: An end of the junction differs from the germline gene, which may be a read error. V gene TRBV29-1 combines with J gene TRBJ2-7; 14 bases fit TRBD2. This CDR3 is built from 15 residues. Per germline, CDR1 SQVTM and CDR2 ANQGSEA. This CDR3 is CGVDPGLAGGGEQYF. In DNA form, the CDR3 reads TGCGGCGTTGACCCTGGACTAGCGGGAGGAGGTGAGCAGTACTTC.

The rearrangement links TRBV12-3 or TRBV12-4 to TRBJ2-4, with D perhaps matching TRBD2 (5 bases). The J call could be wrong; TRBJ2-7 is a better fit for the DNA end. The CDR3 is made up of 13 amino acids. Here the CDR3 DNA reads TGTGCCAGCCGAGTTCGGGATGGTTACGAGCAGTACTTC. Its translation: CASRVRDGYEQYF.